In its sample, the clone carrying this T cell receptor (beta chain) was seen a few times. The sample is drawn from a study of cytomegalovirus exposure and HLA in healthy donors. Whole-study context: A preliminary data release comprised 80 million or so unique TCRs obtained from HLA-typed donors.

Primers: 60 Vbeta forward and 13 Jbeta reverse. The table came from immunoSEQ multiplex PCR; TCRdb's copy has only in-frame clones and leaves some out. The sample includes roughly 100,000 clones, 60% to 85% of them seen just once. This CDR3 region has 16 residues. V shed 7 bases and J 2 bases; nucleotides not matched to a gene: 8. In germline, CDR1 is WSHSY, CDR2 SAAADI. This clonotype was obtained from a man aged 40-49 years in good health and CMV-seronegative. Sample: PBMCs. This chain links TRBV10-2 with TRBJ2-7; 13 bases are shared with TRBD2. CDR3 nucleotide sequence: TGCGCCAGCACCCAAGCTACTAGCGGGAGGGCCTACGAGCAGTACTTC. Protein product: CASTQATSGRAYEQYF.